This TCR beta chain was recovered during a study of T-cell reconstitution after alpha-beta-depleted transplantation in children. Study-level findings and limits: The main origin of T-cell counts and diversity one year after transplant was newly produced T cells.

Trimming cost V 7 bases and J 0 bases, with 9 bases left between them. This CDR3 is built from 13 residues. CDR1 is SGHRS, CDR2 YFSETQ, per germline. Preparation of the TCRbeta library involved a method that used unique molecular identifiers. MiXCR, applied by TCRdb to the PCR reads, yields one record per CDR3 protein. The repertoire holds about 98,000 distinct CDR3 sequences, with 7% to 8% as singletons. On this clonotype itself: Its antigen is not identified.

The sequencing used PBMCs, collected before TCRalphabeta/CD19-depleted stem cell transplant. The V and J genes are TRBV5-1 and TRBJ2-3; tentative D call: TRBD1 (5 bases). The source is a boy aged 2 to 10 with acute lymphoblastic leukemia, due to receive a stem cell transplant. CDR3 residues: CASARGSTDTQYF. DNA for the CDR3: TGCGCCAGCGCTAGGGGTAGCACAGATACGCAGTATTTT.